The next 4 T cell receptor beta chains were all read from a single sample in a study of T cell responses to AZD1222 COVID-19 vaccine. Produced via immunoSEQ multiplex PCR; TCRdb's table is partial and in-frame only. This sample has about 190,000 clones; more than 90% occur once, and the top ten carry 3.6%. This specimen was peripheral blood, taken 28 days after the second dose of the MenACWY control vaccine. These TCRs come from an adult who received the MenACWY meningococcal vaccine as a control.

The rearrangement uses TRBV7-2 and TRBJ1-2; no clear D gene. CDR1 is SGHTA, CDR2 FQGNSA, per germline. V shed 4 bases and J shed 8 bases, with 14 bases lying between them. The CDR3 has 13 amino acids. The CDR3 spells CASSSTATGGYTF. The CDR3 DNA reads as TGTGCCAGCAGCTCAACAGCTACTGGAGGCTACACCTTC.

CDR3 sequence (DNA): TGCGCCAGCAGCTGGAGTCAAGGTTATGAGCAGTTCTTC. It is translated as CASSWSQGYEQFF. The chain is built from TRBV5-1 and TRBJ2-1; D is ambiguous. V lost 3 bases to trimming and J lost 8 bases, with 12 bases between them. Germline V CDR1 and CDR2: SGHRS, YFSETQ. CDR3 length equals 13 residues.

The chain is built from TRBV10-3 and TRBJ2-1, with D possibly being TRBD1 (6 bases). V was trimmed by 0 bases and J by 5 bases, leaving 17 bases between them. The CDR3 runs 17 residues. Germline CDR1 reads ENHRY; CDR2 reads SYGVKD. The chain's CDR3 is CAISESWAGDSDNEQFF. The CDR3 DNA reads as TGTGCCATCAGTGAGTCATGGGCAGGGGATAGCGACAATGAGCAGTTCTTC.

This clone showed up just once. The gene calls are TRBV24-1 and TRBJ2-2; 7 bases are shared with TRBD1. The CDR3 runs 16 residues. The V and J ends lost 4 bases and 7 bases, in that order; junction bases with no gene match: 11. Per germline, CDR1 KGHDR and CDR2 SFDVKD. DNA of the CDR3: TGTGCCACCAGTGACCCAGCAGGGACAGAGGGCGGGGAGCTGTTTTTT. Translated, it gives CATSDPAGTEGGELFF.